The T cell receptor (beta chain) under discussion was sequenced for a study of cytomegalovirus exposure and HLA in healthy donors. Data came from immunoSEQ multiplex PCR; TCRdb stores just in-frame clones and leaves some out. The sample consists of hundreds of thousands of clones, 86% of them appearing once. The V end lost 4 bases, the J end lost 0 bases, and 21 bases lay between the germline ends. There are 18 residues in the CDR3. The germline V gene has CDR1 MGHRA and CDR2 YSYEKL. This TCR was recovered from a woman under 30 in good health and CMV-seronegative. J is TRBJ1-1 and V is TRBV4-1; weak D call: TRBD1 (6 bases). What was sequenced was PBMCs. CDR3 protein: CASSPPTGRGPMNTEAFF. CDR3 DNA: TGCGCCAGCAGCCCCCCGACAGGAAGGGGCCCTATGAACACTGAAGCTTTCTTT.